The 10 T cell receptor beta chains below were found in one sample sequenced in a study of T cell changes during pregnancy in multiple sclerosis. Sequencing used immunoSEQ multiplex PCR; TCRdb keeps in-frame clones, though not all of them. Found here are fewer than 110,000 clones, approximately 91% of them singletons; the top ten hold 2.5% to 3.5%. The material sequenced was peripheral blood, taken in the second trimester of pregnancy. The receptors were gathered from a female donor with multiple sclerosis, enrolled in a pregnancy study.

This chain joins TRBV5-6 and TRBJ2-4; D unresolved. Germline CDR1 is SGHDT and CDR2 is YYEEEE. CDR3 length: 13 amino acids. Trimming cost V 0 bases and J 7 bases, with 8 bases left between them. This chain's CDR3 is CASSLGLENIQYF. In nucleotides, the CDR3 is TGTGCCAGCAGCTTGGGACTGGAGAACATTCAGTACTTC. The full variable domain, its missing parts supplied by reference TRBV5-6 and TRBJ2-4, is DAGVTQSPTHLIKTRGQQVTLRCSPKSGHDTVSWYQQALGQGPQFIFQYYEEEERQRGNFPDRFSGHQFPNYSSELNVNALLLGDSALYLCASSLGLENIQYFGAGTRLSVL.

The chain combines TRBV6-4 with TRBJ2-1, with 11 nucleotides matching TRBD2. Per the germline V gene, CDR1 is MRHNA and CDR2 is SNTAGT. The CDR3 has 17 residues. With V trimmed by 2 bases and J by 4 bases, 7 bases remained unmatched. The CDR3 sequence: CASSDPSTSGKYNEQFF. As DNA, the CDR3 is TGTGCCAGCAGTGACCCTTCGACTAGCGGGAAGTACAATGAGCAGTTCTTC.

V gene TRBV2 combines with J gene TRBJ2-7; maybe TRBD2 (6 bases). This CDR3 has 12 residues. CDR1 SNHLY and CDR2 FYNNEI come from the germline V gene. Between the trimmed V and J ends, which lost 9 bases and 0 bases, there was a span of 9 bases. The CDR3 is CASSGNSYEQYF. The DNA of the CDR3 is TGTGCCAGTAGCGGTAACTCCTACGAGCAGTACTTC.

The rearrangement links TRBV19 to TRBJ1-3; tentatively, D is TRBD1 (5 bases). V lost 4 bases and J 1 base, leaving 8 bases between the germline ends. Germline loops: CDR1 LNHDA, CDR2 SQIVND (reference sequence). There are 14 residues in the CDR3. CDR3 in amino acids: CASSTQVSGNTIYF. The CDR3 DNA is TGTGCCAGTAGTACACAGGTATCTGGAAACACCATATATTTT.

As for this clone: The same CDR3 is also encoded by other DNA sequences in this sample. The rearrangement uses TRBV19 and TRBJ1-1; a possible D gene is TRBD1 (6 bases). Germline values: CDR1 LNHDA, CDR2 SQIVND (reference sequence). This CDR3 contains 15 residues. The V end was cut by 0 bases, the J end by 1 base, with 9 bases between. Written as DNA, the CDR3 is TGTGCCAGTAGTATAGATCAGGGGCGGAACACTGAAGCTTTCTTT. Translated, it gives CASSIDQGRNTEAFF.

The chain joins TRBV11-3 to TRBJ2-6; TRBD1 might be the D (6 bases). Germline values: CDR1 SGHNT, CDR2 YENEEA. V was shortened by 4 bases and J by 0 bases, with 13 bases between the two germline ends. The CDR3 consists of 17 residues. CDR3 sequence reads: CASSSGVASSGANVLTF. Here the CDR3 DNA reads TGTGCCAGCAGCTCAGGGGTGGCTAGCTCTGGGGCCAACGTCCTGACTTTC.

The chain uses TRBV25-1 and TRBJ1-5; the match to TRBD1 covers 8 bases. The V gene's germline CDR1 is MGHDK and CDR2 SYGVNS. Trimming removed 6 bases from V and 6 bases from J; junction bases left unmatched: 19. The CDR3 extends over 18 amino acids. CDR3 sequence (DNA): TGTGCCAGCAGCCTAACCAAACTCCGGACAGGGAGACTTCAGCCCCAGCATTTT. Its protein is CASSLTKLRTGRLQPQHF. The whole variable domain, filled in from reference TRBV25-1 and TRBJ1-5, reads EADIYQTPRYLVIGTGKKITLECSQTMGHDKMYWYQQDPGMELHLIHYSYGVNSTEKGDLSSESTVSRIRTEHFPLTLESARPSHTSQYLCASSLTKLRTGRLQPQHFGDGTRLSIL.

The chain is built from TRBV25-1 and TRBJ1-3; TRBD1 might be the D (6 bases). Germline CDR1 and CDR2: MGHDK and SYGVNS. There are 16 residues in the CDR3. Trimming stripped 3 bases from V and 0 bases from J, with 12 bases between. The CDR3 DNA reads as TGTGCCAGCAGTGAGAGGACAGCTCACTCTGGAAACACCATATATTTT. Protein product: CASSERTAHSGNTIYF.

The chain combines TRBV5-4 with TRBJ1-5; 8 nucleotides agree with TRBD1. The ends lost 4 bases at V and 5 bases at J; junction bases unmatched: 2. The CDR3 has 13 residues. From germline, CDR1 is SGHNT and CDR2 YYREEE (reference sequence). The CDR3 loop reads CASSLDRDQPQHF. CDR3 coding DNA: TGTGCCAGCAGCCTGGACAGGGATCAGCCCCAGCATTTT.

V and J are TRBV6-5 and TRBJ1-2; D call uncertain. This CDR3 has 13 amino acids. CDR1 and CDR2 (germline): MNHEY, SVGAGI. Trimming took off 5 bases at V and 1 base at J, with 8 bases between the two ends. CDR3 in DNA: TGTGCCAGCAGTCGTGACAATAACTATGGCTACACCTTC. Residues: CASSRDNNYGYTF.